A selection of T cell receptor beta chains follows, all from one sample in a study of cytomegalovirus exposure and HLA in healthy donors. Assay: immunoSEQ multiplex PCR; the TCRdb copy retains only in-frame clones and omits some. The sample shows more than 150,000 clones, more than 70% of them seen only once. The sample comprised PBMCs. These receptors were collected from a woman between 40 and 55 years old in good health and CMV-seropositive. CDR3s include the opening cysteine and the closing phenylalanine or tryptophan. D genes are given only for firm matches. Only some rows state a clone size, as once, few, many or a class for expanded clones.

v_call: TRBV7-2
clone_size: -
d_call: TRBD2
j_call: TRBJ2-3
cdr3_aa: CASSLAGGEVTDTQYF
cdr3_nt: TGTGCCAGCAGCTTAGCGGGAGGGGAAGTCACAGATACGCAGTATTTT

v_call: TRBV6-1
clone_size: once
d_call: TRBD1
j_call: TRBJ1-2
cdr3_aa: CASSDGQGLYGYTF
cdr3_nt: TGTGCCAGCAGTGATGGACAGGGGCTCTATGGCTACACCTTC

v_call: TRBV7-9
clone_size: -
d_call: TRBD1
j_call: TRBJ1-2
cdr3_aa: CASSLITGGNYGYTF
cdr3_nt: TGTGCCAGCAGCTTAATTACAGGGGGGAACTATGGCTACACCTTC

v_call: TRBV28
clone_size: -
d_call: TRBD1
j_call: TRBJ1-2
cdr3_aa: CASSYGQVNGYTF
cdr3_nt: TGTGCCAGCAGCTACGGACAGGTTAATGGCTACACCTTC

v_call: TRBV7-9
clone_size: -
d_call: -
j_call: TRBJ2-7
cdr3_aa: CASSQTGIEQYF
cdr3_nt: TGTGCCAGCAGCCAAACAGGGATCGAGCAGTACTTC

v_call: TRBV7-9
clone_size: -
d_call: -
j_call: TRBJ1-1
cdr3_aa: CASSTPGQDLNTEAFF
cdr3_nt: TGTGCCAGCAGCACTCCGGGACAAGACCTGAACACTGAAGCTTTCTTT

v_call: TRBV29-1
clone_size: few
d_call: -
j_call: TRBJ1-1
cdr3_aa: CSVAWGQGTEAFF
cdr3_nt: TGCAGCGTTGCGTGGGGGCAGGGCACTGAAGCTTTCTTT

v_call: TRBV6-1
clone_size: -
d_call: -
j_call: TRBJ1-4
cdr3_aa: CASSASRVSNEKLFF
cdr3_nt: TGTGCCAGCAGTGCTTCGAGGGTGTCTAATGAAAAACTGTTTTTT

v_call: TRBV28
clone_size: -
d_call: -
j_call: TRBJ1-2
cdr3_aa: CASSLASSYGYTF
cdr3_nt: TGTGCCAGCAGTTTAGCTAGCTCCTATGGCTACACCTTC

v_call: TRBV5-1
clone_size: -
d_call: -
j_call: TRBJ2-3
cdr3_aa: CASSNIQDPSTGTQYF
cdr3_nt: TGCGCCAGCAGCAACATACAGGACCCGTCGACCGGCACGCAGTATTTT

v_call: TRBV10-3
clone_size: -
d_call: -
j_call: TRBJ1-2
cdr3_aa: CAIRATGNYGYTF
cdr3_nt: TGTGCCATCAGGGCAACCGGGAACTATGGCTACACCTTC

v_call: TRBV7-6
clone_size: -
d_call: -
j_call: TRBJ2-3
cdr3_aa: CASSYGLTDTQYF
cdr3_nt: TGTGCCAGCAGCTACGGACTCACAGATACGCAGTATTTT

v_call: TRBV15
clone_size: -
d_call: -
j_call: TRBJ1-4
cdr3_aa: CATSRATTNEKLFF
cdr3_nt: TGTGCCACCAGCAGAGCCACAACTAATGAAAAACTGTTTTTT

v_call: TRBV11-2
clone_size: -
d_call: -
j_call: TRBJ2-7
cdr3_aa: CASSLVNEQYF
cdr3_nt: TGTGCCAGCAGCTTAGTGAACGAGCAGTACTTC

v_call: TRBV29-1
clone_size: -
d_call: TRBD1
j_call: TRBJ1-1
cdr3_aa: CSVETGGMTEAFF
cdr3_nt: TGCAGCGTTGAAACAGGGGGCATGACTGAAGCTTTCTTT

v_call: TRBV16
clone_size: -
d_call: -
j_call: TRBJ2-1
cdr3_aa: CASSQSFTYNEQFF
cdr3_nt: TGTGCCAGCAGCCAATCTTTCACCTACAATGAGCAGTTCTTC

v_call: TRBV19
clone_size: -
d_call: TRBD2
j_call: TRBJ2-3
cdr3_aa: CASRGIGLAGGNTDTQYF
cdr3_nt: TGTGCCAGTAGGGGAATCGGACTAGCGGGAGGGAACACAGATACGCAGTATTTT

v_call: TRBV5-1
clone_size: -
d_call: TRBD1
j_call: TRBJ1-4
cdr3_aa: CASSGGQGYEKLFF
cdr3_nt: TGCGCCAGCAGCGGCGGACAGGGATATGAAAAACTGTTTTTT

v_call: TRBV18
clone_size: -
d_call: -
j_call: TRBJ2-2
cdr3_aa: CASSPTGNTGELFF
cdr3_nt: TGTGCCAGCTCCCCGACAGGGAACACCGGGGAGCTGTTTTTT

v_call: TRBV7-9
clone_size: -
d_call: TRBD1
j_call: TRBJ1-2
cdr3_aa: CASSTGTGDGYTF
cdr3_nt: TGTGCCAGCAGCACCGGGACAGGGGATGGCTACACCTTC

v_call: TRBV7-8
clone_size: -
d_call: TRBD1
j_call: TRBJ1-4
cdr3_aa: CASSGLGGTTNEKLFF
cdr3_nt: TGTGCCAGCAGTGGTTTAGGGGGCACAACTAATGAAAAACTGTTTTTT

v_call: TRBV19
clone_size: -
d_call: -
j_call: TRBJ1-5
cdr3_aa: CASSIGGGEQPQHF
cdr3_nt: TGTGCCAGTAGTATAGGTGGGGGCGAGCAGCCCCAGCATTTT

v_call: TRBV25-1
clone_size: -
d_call: -
j_call: TRBJ1-1
cdr3_aa: CASSELGGSTEAFF
cdr3_nt: TGTGCCAGCAGTGAATTGGGAGGAAGCACTGAAGCTTTCTTT

v_call: TRBV7-9
clone_size: -
d_call: TRBD1
j_call: TRBJ2-5
cdr3_aa: CSSSLLRGTAQETQYF
cdr3_nt: TGTTCCAGCAGCTTACTTCGAGGGACAGCCCAAGAGACCCAGTACTTC

v_call: TRBV4-2
clone_size: -
d_call: TRBD2
j_call: TRBJ2-1
cdr3_aa: CASSQGFVGTSGRVRGEQFF
cdr3_nt: TGTGCCAGCAGCCAAGGGTTTGTGGGAACTAGCGGGAGAGTACGCGGTGAGCAGTTCTTC

v_call: TRBV18
clone_size: few
d_call: -
j_call: TRBJ1-4
cdr3_aa: CASSPSGDEKLFF
cdr3_nt: TGTGCCAGCTCACCTTCAGGTGATGAAAAACTGTTTTTT

v_call: TRBV18
clone_size: -
d_call: TRBD2
j_call: TRBJ2-7
cdr3_aa: CASSPPGKTSGPYLTYEQYF
cdr3_nt: TGTGCCAGCTCACCACCGGGGAAAACTAGCGGGCCCTATTTAACCTACGAGCAGTACTTC

v_call: TRBV29-1
clone_size: once
d_call: TRBD1
j_call: TRBJ1-2
cdr3_aa: CSVEGGQGALGYTF
cdr3_nt: TGCAGCGTTGAGGGGGGACAGGGGGCGCTGGGCTACACCTTC

v_call: TRBV5-8
clone_size: -
d_call: -
j_call: TRBJ1-1
cdr3_aa: CASSLVVSRGNTEAFF
cdr3_nt: TGTGCCAGCAGCTTGGTGGTCTCTCGGGGAAACACTGAAGCTTTCTTT

v_call: TRBV29-1
clone_size: -
d_call: -
j_call: TRBJ2-1
cdr3_aa: CSVESGNIYNEQFF
cdr3_nt: TGCAGCGTGGAATCAGGGAACATCTACAATGAGCAGTTCTTC

v_call: TRBV11-3
clone_size: -
d_call: TRBD1
j_call: TRBJ2-1
cdr3_aa: CASSPYRTGINEQFF
cdr3_nt: TGTGCCAGCAGCCCCTATAGGACAGGGATCAATGAGCAGTTCTTC

v_call: TRBV18
clone_size: once
d_call: TRBD1
j_call: TRBJ1-2
cdr3_aa: CASSPPTGGDYGYTF
cdr3_nt: TGTGCCAGCTCACCCCCGACAGGGGGGGACTATGGCTACACCTTC

v_call: TRBV28
clone_size: once
d_call: TRBD1
j_call: TRBJ2-7
cdr3_aa: CASSSPRPGQGISYEQYF
cdr3_nt: TGTGCCAGCAGTTCCCCGAGGCCCGGACAGGGAATCTCTTACGAGCAGTACTTC

v_call: TRBV5-5
clone_size: -
d_call: -
j_call: TRBJ1-1
cdr3_aa: CASSLDRVTTEAFF
cdr3_nt: TGTGCCAGCAGCTTGGACAGGGTAACTACTGAAGCTTTCTTT

v_call: TRBV5-8
clone_size: -
d_call: TRBD1
j_call: TRBJ1-2
cdr3_aa: CASSLNPGQPFLGGYTF
cdr3_nt: TGTGCCAGCAGCTTGAATCCGGGACAGCCGTTTCTAGGTGGCTACACCTTC

v_call: TRBV10-2
clone_size: -
d_call: -
j_call: TRBJ2-1
cdr3_aa: CASSESSPAGVNEQFF
cdr3_nt: TGCGCCAGCAGTGAGTCCTCCCCCGCAGGGGTCAATGAGCAGTTCTTC

v_call: TRBV4-1
clone_size: few
d_call: TRBD1
j_call: TRBJ2-1
cdr3_aa: CASSQVGRGLYNEQFF
cdr3_nt: TGCGCCAGCAGCCAAGTCGGCAGGGGGCTCTACAATGAGCAGTTCTTC

v_call: TRBV27
clone_size: -
d_call: TRBD1
j_call: TRBJ2-7
cdr3_aa: CASRSWDREHEQYF
cdr3_nt: TGTGCCAGCAGGTCTTGGGACAGGGAGCACGAGCAGTACTTC

v_call: TRBV10-3
clone_size: -
d_call: TRBD2
j_call: TRBJ2-7
cdr3_aa: CAIRREGQDEQYF
cdr3_nt: TGTGCCATCAGGCGGGAGGGCCAGGACGAGCAGTACTTC

v_call: TRBV29-1
clone_size: -
d_call: -
j_call: TRBJ2-1
cdr3_aa: CSVERFNEQFF
cdr3_nt: TGCAGCGTTGAACGGTTCAATGAGCAGTTCTTC

v_call: TRBV6-6
clone_size: -
d_call: -
j_call: TRBJ1-5
cdr3_aa: CASSRQANSNQPQHF
cdr3_nt: TGTGCCAGCTCGAGACAGGCAAATAGCAATCAGCCCCAGCATTTT

v_call: TRBV6-5
clone_size: -
d_call: TRBD1
j_call: TRBJ2-7
cdr3_aa: CASSYSTGGHEQYF
cdr3_nt: TGTGCCAGCAGTTACTCGACAGGGGGCCACGAGCAGTACTTC

v_call: TRBV7-8
clone_size: -
d_call: TRBD1
j_call: TRBJ1-5
cdr3_aa: CASSLGQGITEPQHF
cdr3_nt: TGTGCCAGCAGCTTGGGACAGGGTATTACGGAGCCCCAGCATTTT

v_call: TRBV28
clone_size: -
d_call: TRBD1
j_call: TRBJ1-6
cdr3_aa: CASSFQGQGAHSPLHF
cdr3_nt: TGTGCCAGCAGTTTTCAGGGACAGGGGGCTCATTCACCCCTCCACTTT

v_call: TRBV4-2
clone_size: few
d_call: TRBD2
j_call: TRBJ2-7
cdr3_aa: CASSQAGGRGYEQYF
cdr3_nt: TGTGCCAGCAGCCAAGCTGGCGGGAGGGGCTACGAGCAGTACTTC